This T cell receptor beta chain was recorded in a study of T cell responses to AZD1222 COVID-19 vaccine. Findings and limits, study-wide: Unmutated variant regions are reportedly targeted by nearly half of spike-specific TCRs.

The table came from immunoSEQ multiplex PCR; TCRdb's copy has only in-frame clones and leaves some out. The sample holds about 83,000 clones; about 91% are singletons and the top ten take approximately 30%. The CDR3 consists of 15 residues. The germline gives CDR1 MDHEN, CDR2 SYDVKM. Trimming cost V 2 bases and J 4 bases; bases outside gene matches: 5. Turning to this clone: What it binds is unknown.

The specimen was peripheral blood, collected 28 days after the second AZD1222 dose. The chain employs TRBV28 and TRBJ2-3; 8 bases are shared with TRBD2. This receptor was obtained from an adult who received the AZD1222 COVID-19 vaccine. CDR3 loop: CASSLQRESPDTQYF. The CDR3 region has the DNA TGTGCCAGCAGTTTACAGCGGGAGTCACCAGATACGCAGTATTTT.